The rows below give T cell receptor beta chains drawn from one sample of a study of blood T cell repertoires in COVID-19. Some clones are missing from TCRdb's copy, which holds only in-frame ones; the method was immunoSEQ multiplex PCR. This sample has 62,000 or so clones, with 78% found just once. Sequenced: peripheral blood. Source of these receptors: a man between 60 and 75 years old with COVID-19, enrolled during active disease. The CDR3 runs from the conserved cysteine through the conserved F or W. D genes are given only for firm matches.

D	V	CDR3
NA	TRBV6-5	CASGLPNGFQYF
NA	TRBV2	CASSESFYYEQYF
TRBD2	TRBV19	CASSIGRGAYNEQFF
NA	TRBV12-3/TRBV12-4	CASSRNTGELFF
NA	TRBV5-4	CASSLGGPDSNQPQHF
TRBD1	TRBV7-7	CASSLGTGWGNEQFF
NA	TRBV27	CASSVDSEVGNTIYF
TRBD1	TRBV2	CATRTGMNTEAFF
TRBD1	TRBV5-6	CASSADRGQGYGYTF
TRBD2	TRBV2	CASSEIQRESGELFF
NA	TRBV6-2/TRBV6-3	CASSHQGRKNTEAFF
NA	TRBV29-1	CSVPPGSGGNTGELFF
NA	TRBV19	CATRGRTNEKLFF
NA	TRBV27	CASSLPGSYEQYF
TRBD2	TRBV7-9	CASSTGLSSYNEQFF
TRBD1	TRBV30	CAWRGQGNTEAFF
TRBD1	TRBV27	CASSPGTGDYGYTF
NA	TRBV6-5	CASSTRLDYNEQFF
TRBD2	TRBV7-2	CASSPPPLAAEQFF
TRBD1	TRBV5-6	CASSFTGGWEGTEAFF
TRBD2	TRBV5-4	CASSLETSGWNEQFF
NA	TRBV2	CASKWAAYNEQFF
NA	TRBV7-3	CASSRYEQYF
NA	TRBV21-1	CASSSRDRSYEQYF
NA	TRBV10-3	CAIRRGVDSPLHF
NA	TRBV19	CASTKKGGRYEQYF
NA	TRBV5-1	CASSVSGGEKLFF
TRBD1	TRBV5-1	CASSFGTGPQETQYF
NA	TRBV2	CASAFATGLFHF
NA	TRBV29-1	CSAGTGYGYTF
NA	TRBV7-7	CASSQSSRRLPYNEQFF
TRBD2	TRBV5-4	CASSSGGSFAGELFF
TRBD2	TRBV7-9	CASSSRVAGRTDTQYF
NA	TRBV27	CASSLSRQANQPQHF
TRBD1	TRBV30	CAWSTGTGSGKQYF
NA	TRBV18	CASSPSLSRPDTQYF
TRBD2	TRBV10-1	CASSPSLAGYNEQFF
TRBD1	TRBV5-6	CASSLGSGQEQFF
NA	TRBV11-3	CASSSRMDSEQETQYF
NA	TRBV27	CASSFGQHYGYTF
NA	TRBV6-1	CASSEVTYEQYF
NA	TRBV24-1	CATRGSGTGELFF
NA	TRBV7-9	CASSLAGRGFTEAFF
NA	TRBV3-1/TRBV3-2	CASSSWGGGYTF
TRBD2	TRBV3-1/TRBV3-2	CASSQGLAGVSSYEQYF
TRBD2	TRBV5-6	CASSLVAGGRETQYF
TRBD1	TRBV29-1	CSVTTGGTEAFF
NA	TRBV6-5	CASSYSGHPNQPQHF